These 23 T cell receptor beta chains were all obtained from the same sample, sequenced in a study of T-cell reconstitution after alpha-beta-depleted transplantation in children. It was with unique molecular identifiers that the TCRbeta library was prepared. A single record per CDR3 protein comes from TCRdb applying MiXCR to the PCR reads. Seen here are approximately 490,000 distinct CDR3 sequences, roughly a tenth observed once, and the top ten hold around 2%. This sample comprised PBMCs, obtained before TCRalphabeta/CD19-depleted stem cell transplant. The receptors originated from a child between 2 and 9 years old with inherited bone marrow failure, due to receive a stem cell transplant.

Ten or more counts support this clonotype. The chain uses TRBV7-2 and TRBJ1-2; 7 bases align to TRBD1. The CDR3 is made up of 15 amino acids. J was trimmed by 4 bases and V by 4 bases; bases with no gene match: 9. The germline V gene encodes CDR1 SGHTA and CDR2 FQGNSA. This CDR3 reads CASSYPGQEGYGYTF. Here the CDR3 DNA reads TGTGCCAGCAGCTACCCAGGACAGGAAGGCTATGGCTACACCTTC. Looking up the rest from reference TRBV7-2 and TRBJ1-2 gives the full variable domain: GAGVSQSPSNKVTEKGKDVELRCDPISGHTALYWYRQSLGQGLEFLIYFQGNSAPDKSGLPSDRFSAERTGGSVSTLTIQRTQQEDSAVYLCASSYPGQEGYGYTFGSGTRLTVV.

This clonotype was seen only a few times. The chain recombines TRBV20-1 with TRBJ1-2; D not resolved. Trimming removed 0 bases from V and 3 bases from J, with 11 bases in between. The CDR3 length is 14 residues. Germline V gene lookup returns CDR1 DFQATT and CDR2 SNEGSKA (reference sequence). CDR3 protein: CSARDGRGDYGYTF. The CDR3 nucleotides are TGCAGTGCTAGAGATGGCCGGGGTGACTATGGCTACACCTTC.

In its sample, this clonotype was seen many times. J is TRBJ1-4 and V is TRBV7-9; 7 bases are shared with TRBD1. The germline V gene encodes CDR1 SEHNR and CDR2 FQNEAQ (reference sequence). There are 16 residues in the CDR3. Trimming removed 4 bases from V and 1 base from J; junction bases left unmatched: 6. The CDR3: CASSSLHRGTNEKLFF. DNA for the CDR3: TGTGCCAGCAGCTCCTTACACAGGGGAACTAATGAAAAACTGTTTTTT.

The rearrangement links TRBV5-8 to TRBJ2-7, with 8 nucleotides matching TRBD2. Losses at the gene ends were 0 bases for V and 1 base for J; bases not matched to a gene: 9. CDR1 and CDR2 (germline): SGHTS, YDEGEE. The CDR3 sequence is 17 residues long. The CDR3 here is CASSLARLARLSYEQYF. The CDR3 DNA reads as TGTGCCAGCAGCTTGGCACGACTAGCGCGCCTTTCCTACGAGCAGTACTTC.

There are a few counts of this clonotype. The rearrangement joins TRBV20-1 to TRBJ2-7; D possibly corresponds to TRBD1 (5 bases). The V and J ends lost 3 bases and 4 bases respectively, with 13 bases between them. CDR1 is DFQATT and CDR2 is SNEGSKA in the germline V gene (reference sequence). The CDR3 has 13 residues. The CDR3: CSASEGVDYEQYF. CDR3 bases: TGCAGTGCTAGTGAAGGGGTTGATTACGAGCAGTACTTC.

This chain connects TRBV5-6 to TRBJ2-7; D is ambiguous. Per germline, CDR1 SGHDT and CDR2 YYEEEE. V lost 3 bases and J 2 bases, leaving 6 bases between the germline ends. The CDR3 is made up of 12 amino acids. The CDR3 DNA sequence: TGTGCCAGCAGCTCGGCAGCCTACGAGCAGTACTTC. It yields the protein CASSSAAYEQYF.

This clonotype was seen a single time. This could be a read error, since a much larger clone is one nucleotide away. Since the CDR3 does not end with the conserved phenylalanine or tryptophan, this likely comes from a read error. The chain couples TRBV18 to TRBJ2-3, with a tentative D call TRBD1 (6 bases). Germline values: CDR1 KGHSH, CDR2 LQKENI. V was cut by 6 bases and J by 4 bases, with 14 bases left in between. This CDR3 is built from 14 residues. The CDR3 DNA reads TGTGCCAGCTCCTTCGCCCAGGGGTCAGATACGCAGTATCTT. Translating gives CASSFAQGSDTQYL.

At least ten counts were recorded for this clonotype. V usage is TRBV12-3 or TRBV12-4 and J usage is TRBJ2-7, with TRBD2 as a possible D gene (5 bases). This CDR3 has 15 amino acids. Trimming stripped 3 bases from V and 0 bases from J, with 12 bases between. CDR3 nucleotide sequence: TGTGCCAGCAGTTTCGGGGTCCCAAGCTCCTACGAGCAGTACTTC. This translates into CASSFGVPSSYEQYF.

This clonotype occurred many times. This chain uses TRBV15 with TRBJ2-1, with TRBD2 identical over 9 bases. Germline lookup yields CDR1 LNHNV and CDR2 YYDKDF (reference sequence). Losses at the gene ends were 1 base for V and 3 bases for J; bases not matched to a gene: 1. The CDR3 length is 15 residues. The CDR3 is CATSRVREGYNEQFF. The CDR3 DNA reads TGTGCCACCAGCAGAGTGCGGGAGGGCTACAATGAGCAGTTCTTC. Together with reference TRBV15 and TRBJ2-1, the CDR3 gives the full variable domain: DAMVIQNPRYQVTQFGKPVTLSCSQTLNHNVMYWYQQKSSQAPKLLFHYYDKDFNNEADTPDNFQSRRPNTSFCFLDIRSPGLGDTAMYLCATSRVREGYNEQFFGPGTRLTVL.

This clonotype has at least ten counts. The chain uses TRBV7-9 and TRBJ2-7; 9 bases fit TRBD1. J lost 6 bases, V lost 5 bases, and 2 bases had no gene match. The germline gives CDR1 SEHNR, CDR2 FQNEAQ (reference sequence). The CDR3 covers 12 residues. CDR3 coding DNA: TGTGCCAGCAGCGCGACAGGGGGCGAGCAGTACTTC. Its protein is CASSATGGEQYF. The full variable domain, with the rest looked up from reference TRBV7-9 and TRBJ2-7, is DTGVSQNPRHKITKRGQNVTFRCDPISEHNRLYWYRQTLGQGPEFLTYFQNEAQLEKSRLLSDRFSAERPKGSFSTLEIQRTEQGDSAMYLCASSATGGEQYFGPGTRLTVT.

This clonotype was detected ten times or more. This sequence joins TRBV9 and TRBJ2-1; 7 bases match TRBD1. Per the germline V gene, CDR1 is SGDLS and CDR2 is YYNGEE. This CDR3 region has 15 residues. J lost 0 bases, V lost 3 bases, and 3 bases had no gene match. CDR3 sequence reads: CASSAQGDSYNEQFF. The CDR3 DNA sequence: TGTGCCAGCAGCGCCCAGGGGGACTCCTACAATGAGCAGTTCTTC.

The table lists this clonotype with a few counts. This chain joins TRBV28 and TRBJ2-7; D is undetermined. V was cut by 3 bases and J by 5 bases, with 14 bases left in between. Looked up from germline, CDR1 is MDHEN and CDR2 is SYDVKM. This CDR3 is built from 14 residues. The CDR3: CASSFDQRGHEQYF. The CDR3 nucleotides read TGTGCCAGCAGTTTCGACCAAAGAGGCCACGAGCAGTACTTC.

This clonotype occurred many times. The chain couples TRBV29-1 to TRBJ2-7; 10 bases are a match to TRBD2. The trim removed 5 bases at V and 6 bases at J, leaving 13 bases unmatched. This CDR3 is 15 amino acids long. Germline V gene sequence: CDR1 SQVTM, CDR2 ANQGSEA. CDR3 in DNA: TGCAGCGTTATCCCTTCAGCGGGAGGGCCTAGCGAGCAGTACTTC. Protein sequence: CSVIPSAGGPSEQYF.

This clonotype was observed at least ten times. The rearrangement joins TRBV2 to TRBJ2-7; 7 nucleotides align to TRBD1. The CDR3 has 14 amino acids. Trimming removed 4 bases from V and 2 bases from J; junction bases left unmatched: 5. Germline CDR1 is SNHLY and CDR2 is FYNNEI. The CDR3 coding sequence is TGTGCCAGCAGTGCTCAGGGGGTTACCTACGAGCAGTACTTC. Translated: CASSAQGVTYEQYF.

V is TRBV7-2 and J is TRBJ2-1; a weak D match, TRBD1 (6 bases). Trimming removed 5 bases from V and 5 bases from J, with 19 bases in between. CDR1 is SGHTA and CDR2 is FQGNSA in the germline V gene. The CDR3 length is 16 residues. CDR3 protein: CASSHFRGRANNEQFF. CDR3 nucleotides: TGTGCCAGCAGCCACTTTAGGGGGAGAGCGAACAATGAGCAGTTCTTC.

This clonotype was recorded at least ten times. This chain links TRBV7-9 with TRBJ2-1; the match to TRBD2 covers 11 bases. From germline, CDR1 is SEHNR and CDR2 FQNEAQ (reference sequence). V gave up 4 bases and J gave up 7 bases; unmatched junction bases: 12. The CDR3 is 17 residues long. DNA for the CDR3: TGTGCCAGCAGCTATTCGGCGCTAGCGGGAGGAACGAATGAGCAGTTCTTC. The encoded protein is CASSYSALAGGTNEQFF.

This clonotype was observed at least ten times. The chain is built from TRBV10-1 and TRBJ2-1; possible D gene TRBD2, 5 bases. Trimming left V 0 bases short and J 6 bases short, with 12 bases between. Germline CDR1 WNHNN, CDR2 SYGVQD (reference sequence). The CDR3 length is 15 residues. CDR3 region: CASSESQRYPNEQFF. As DNA, the CDR3 is TGCGCCAGCAGTGAGTCACAGCGGTATCCCAATGAGCAGTTCTTC.

The chain couples TRBV20-1 to TRBJ2-5; D might be TRBD1 or TRBD2, each matching 6 bases. V was trimmed by 2 bases and J by 2 bases, leaving 12 bases between them. The CDR3 contains 14 residues. Germline CDR1 DFQATT, CDR2 SNEGSKA (reference sequence). The CDR3 spells CSARRPGAQETQYF. The CDR3 bases are TGCAGTGCTAGACGCCCGGGGGCTCAAGAGACCCAGTACTTC.

This clonotype was found many times. V usage is TRBV7-9 and J usage is TRBJ2-1, with 9 bases lining up with TRBD2. There are 15 residues in the CDR3. The germline CDR1 and CDR2 sequences are SEHNR and FQNEAQ (reference sequence). V shed 5 bases and J 3 bases; nucleotides not matched to a gene: 5. The CDR3 DNA reads as TGTGCCAGCAGCGCGACTAGCGGAGGCTACAATGAGCAGTTCTTC. This gives the protein CASSATSGGYNEQFF.

The table lists this clonotype with many counts. The rearrangement uses TRBV27 and TRBJ2-7; 12 bases agree with TRBD2. The ends lost 3 bases at V and 2 bases at J; junction bases unmatched: 8. In germline, CDR1 is MNHEY, CDR2 SMNVEV (reference sequence). This CDR3 spans 17 amino acids. CDR3 loop: CASSFQRTSGTTYEQYF. CDR3 sequence (DNA): TGTGCCAGCAGTTTTCAGCGGACTAGCGGGACTACCTACGAGCAGTACTTC.

This clonotype was detected a few times. The chain joins TRBV4-3 to TRBJ2-7; maybe TRBD2 (6 bases). With 0 bases removed from V and 2 bases from J, the gap between germline ends came to 17 bases. The CDR3 extends over 17 amino acids. Germline loops: CDR1 LGHNA, CDR2 YSLEER. CDR3 DNA sequence: TGCGCCAGCAGCCAAGAATCCGCGGGGTGGGAGGCCTACGAGCAGTACTTC. This gives the protein CASSQESAGWEAYEQYF.

This clonotype appeared a single time. This may arise from a read error, as a much more abundant clone is one base away. The V and J genes are TRBV9 and TRBJ2-1; 8 positions agree with TRBD2. The germline gives CDR1 SGDLS, CDR2 YYNGEE. CDR3 size: 15 residues. The CDR3 sequence is CASRVGSGSKDEQFF. The CDR3 region has the DNA TGTGCCAGCAGGGTAGGCAGCGGGAGTAAGGATGAGCAGTTCTTC.

This clonotype was detected many times. This chain connects TRBV6-5 to TRBJ1-4; D is undetermined. Trimming took off 2 bases at V and 0 bases at J, with 13 bases between the two ends. From germline, CDR1 is MNHEY and CDR2 SVGAGI. The CDR3 has 17 amino acids. The CDR3 nucleotides read TGTGCCAGCAGTTACGCCCGACGCGGTGCAACTAATGAAAAACTGTTTTTT. It encodes CASSYARRGATNEKLFF.